Below are 3 T cell receptor beta chains sequenced from a single sample in a study of CD8 T cells in ankylosing spondylitis. TCRdb independently ran MiXCR on the 5' RACE reads; one entry per CDR3 protein. The sample has roughly 150,000 distinct CDR3 sequences; around a tenth are singletons. Sequenced: blood, either unsorted or a sorted T cell fraction (not recorded which). These receptors all stem from a female donor with ankylosing spondylitis or in good health (not recorded which).

In its sample, this clonotype was seen a few times. J is TRBJ2-3 and V is TRBV4-3; 13 nucleotides align to TRBD2. CDR1 and CDR2 from the germline V gene are LGHNA and YSLEER. The CDR3 consists of 20 residues. V trimming: 2 bases; J trimming: 2 bases; junction bases outside the gene matches: 13. CDR3: CASSQFLGLAGVGDTDTQYF. CDR3 coding DNA: TGCGCCAGCAGCCAATTTCTCGGACTAGCGGGAGTAGGGGACACAGATACGCAGTATTTT.

This clonotype was detected ten times or more. This chain links TRBV24-1 with TRBJ2-1, with 16 bases aligning to TRBD2. V dropped 2 bases and J dropped 7; count of bases not matched to a gene: 7. Germline CDR1 is KGHDR and CDR2 is SFDVKD. The CDR3 is made up of 18 amino acids. The CDR3 is CATSDSGLAGGLRNEQFF. CDR3 sequence (DNA): TGTGCCACCAGTGATTCGGGACTAGCGGGAGGGTTGCGGAATGAGCAGTTCTTC.

The chain employs TRBV11-2 and TRBJ2-7, with D perhaps TRBD1 or TRBD2 (5 bases each). CDR1 is SGHAT, CDR2 FQNNGV, per germline. The V gene lost 2 bases and the J gene lost 0 bases, with 11 bases spanning the gap. The CDR3 spans 15 residues. The CDR3 bases are TGTGCCAGCAGCTTATCAAGAGGGACCTCCTACGAGCAGTACTTC. Translating gives CASSLSRGTSYEQYF. The full variable domain, with the rest looked up from reference TRBV11-2 and TRBJ2-7, is EAGVAQSPRYKIIEKRQSVAFWCNPISGHATLYWYQQILGQGPKLLIQFQNNGVVDDSQLPKDRFSAERLKGVDSTLKIQPAKLEDSAVYLCASSLSRGTSYEQYFGPGTRLTVT.